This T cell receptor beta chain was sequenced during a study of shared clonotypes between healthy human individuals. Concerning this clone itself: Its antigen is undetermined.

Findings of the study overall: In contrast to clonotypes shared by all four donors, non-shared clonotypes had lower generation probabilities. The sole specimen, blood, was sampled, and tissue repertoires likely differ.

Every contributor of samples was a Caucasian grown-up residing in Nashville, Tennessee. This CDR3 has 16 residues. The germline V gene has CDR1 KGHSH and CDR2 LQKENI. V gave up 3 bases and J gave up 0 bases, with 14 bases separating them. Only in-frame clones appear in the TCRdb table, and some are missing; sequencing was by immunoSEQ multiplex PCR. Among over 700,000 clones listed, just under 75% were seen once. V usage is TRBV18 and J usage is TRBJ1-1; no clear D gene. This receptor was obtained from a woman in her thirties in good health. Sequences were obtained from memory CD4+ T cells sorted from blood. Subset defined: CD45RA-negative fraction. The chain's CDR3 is CASSPGEWGLNTEAFF. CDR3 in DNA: TGTGCCAGCTCACCCGGCGAGTGGGGATTGAACACTGAAGCTTTCTTT.